What follows is one T cell receptor beta chain and its context. This sample is drawn from a study of CD8 T cells in ankylosing spondylitis. There are 15 residues in the CDR3. Germline V gives CDR1 LNHDA, CDR2 SQIVND (reference sequence). The junction had 6 bases not matched to a gene; V was cut back by 3 bases and J by 5 bases. TCRdb recomputed calls from the 5' RACE reads with MiXCR, one row per CDR3 protein. The sample lists about 130,000 distinct CDR3 sequences, approximately 6.8% occurring once. This chain joins TRBV19 and TRBJ1-1; 10 positions match TRBD1. Sequencing was performed on blood, either unsorted or a sorted T cell fraction (not recorded which). This TCR was sampled from a male donor with ankylosing spondylitis or in good health (not recorded which). The CDR3 region has the DNA TGTGCCAGTAGTATGGGGACAGGGGCGGGAACTGAAGCTTTCTTT. Its protein product is CASSMGTGAGTEAFF.